These T cell receptor beta chains were read from a single sample in a study of neoadjuvant anti-PD-1 for oral cavity cancer. The assay was immunoSEQ multiplex PCR, and TCRdb's table has in-frame clones only and misses some. Of some 13,000 clones in the sample, less than 70% were seen once. The specimen was tumor tissue, collected before nivolumab (anti-PD-1) treatment. The receptor source for this set is a person aged 35-79 years with oral cavity squamous cell carcinoma. The donor label of this sample is uncertain. CDR3s include the opening cysteine and the closing phenylalanine or tryptophan. The D gene is left open where the match is weak. Only part of the rows carry a size: once, few, many, or a class if the clone is expanded.

CDR3 DNA,CDR3 protein,J gene,D gene,V gene,CDR3 length,clone size
TGTGCCAGCAGTTTATCACAGGGTGGTTCACCCCTCCACTTT,CASSLSQGGSPLHF,TRBJ1-6,-,TRBV27,14,few
TGTGCCAGCAGCCGGGACAGGGGAGATGGCTACACCTTC,CASSRDRGDGYTF,TRBJ1-2,TRBD1,TRBV14,13,-
TGTGCCAGCAGCCTGACCGTCTCGAGGAACACTGAAGCTTTCTTT,CASSLTVSRNTEAFF,TRBJ1-1,-,TRBV7-3,15,-
TGTGCCAGCACCCCGGGAGGGAATCAGCCCCAGCATTTT,CASTPGGNQPQHF,TRBJ1-5,-,TRBV6-6,13,-
TGTGCCAGCAGCTTGGATGGCAGGGGTTACAATGAGCAGTTCTTC,CASSLDGRGYNEQFF,TRBJ2-1,-,TRBV5-4,15,once
TGTGCCAGTAGCATGACAGGGGGATGGACCGGGGAGCTGTTTTTT,CASSMTGGWTGELFF,TRBJ2-2,TRBD1,TRBV19,15,few
TGTGCCAGTAGTCGAGGGCTTGGGGAGCTGTTTTTT,CASSRGLGELFF,TRBJ2-2,-,TRBV19,12,-
TGTGCCAGCAGTGAAGCCAACGGCCGGGGAAAACTGTTTTTT,CASSEANGRGKLFF,TRBJ1-4,-,TRBV25-1,14,few
TGCGCCAGCAGTGAGGGGGCTAGCGGGCCACAAGAGCAGTTCTTC,CASSEGASGPQEQFF,TRBJ2-1,TRBD2,TRBV10-1,15,-
TGTGCCAGCAGCCGCCGAACCACAGATACGCAGTATTTT,CASSRRTTDTQYF,TRBJ2-3,-,TRBV14,13,once
TGTGCCACCAGCAGCCGGACAGGGGGGTTCTACGAGCAGTACTTC,CATSSRTGGFYEQYF,TRBJ2-7,TRBD1,TRBV15,15,-
TGCGCCAGCAGTGAGTCTGGGGGACGGCGGGGCGAGGCTGAAGCTTTCTTT,CASSESGGRRGEAEAFF,TRBJ1-1,-,TRBV10-2,17,-
TGTGCCAGCAGTAGACAGGGGAATGAAGCTTTCTTT,CASSRQGNEAFF,TRBJ1-1,TRBD1,TRBV2,12,-
TGTGCCAGCAGCGTAGGGAGTAGCGGGGATATTAAAAACATTCAGTACTTC,CASSVGSSGDIKNIQYF,TRBJ2-4,TRBD2,TRBV9,17,-
TGTGCCAGCAGTCACAACAGGGCAACTAATGAAAAACTGTTTTTT,CASSHNRATNEKLFF,TRBJ1-4,-,TRBV25-1,15,-
TGTGCCAGCAGCCAAAGACAGGGCTACGAGCAGTACTTC,CASSQRQGYEQYF,TRBJ2-7,TRBD1,TRBV4-2,13,-
TGTGCCAGCAATAGACAGGGGTGGAACACCGGGGAGCTGTTTTTT,CASNRQGWNTGELFF,TRBJ2-2,TRBD1,TRBV6-6,15,-
TGTGCCAGCACCTCCGGACAGGGCAGCCAGCCCCAGCATTTT,CASTSGQGSQPQHF,TRBJ1-5,TRBD1,TRBV2,14,-
TGCGCCAGCACCACCGACAGGAACGCGAACACCGGGGAGCTGTTTTTT,CASTTDRNANTGELFF,TRBJ2-2,-,TRBV10-1,16,-
TGTGCCAGCAGCGCAACAGCGGGAGGACCCCTAGAGACCCAGTACTTC,CASSATAGGPLETQYF,TRBJ2-5,TRBD2,TRBV9,16,-
TGCGCCAGCAGCTCCGGACAGGGGGGCACCTTC,CASSSGQGGTF,TRBJ1-2,TRBD1,TRBV5-1,11,-
TGTGCCAGCAGCTTCCGGGACAGCCAAGAGACCCAGTACTTC,CASSFRDSQETQYF,TRBJ2-5,TRBD1,TRBV7-9,14,-
TGTGCCAGCAGTGTCGGGGGGCGCCGGACCGGGGAGCTGTTTTTT,CASSVGGRRTGELFF,TRBJ2-2,-,TRBV6-1,15,-
TGTGCCAGCAGTTACTCGAGGAGGGTCGAGCAGTACTTC,CASSYSRRVEQYF,TRBJ2-7,-,TRBV6-5,13,medium-sized
TGTGCCATCATGAACAGGAACTACGAGCAGTACTTC,CAIMNRNYEQYF,TRBJ2-7,-,TRBV10-3,12,-
TGTGCCAGCAGTATCGACGGAGTCAATCAGCCCCAGCATTTT,CASSIDGVNQPQHF,TRBJ1-5,-,TRBV2,14,few
TGTGCCAGTAGCCCAGGGGGAGCTCCGATGAACACTGAAGCTTTCTTT,CASSPGGAPMNTEAFF,TRBJ1-1,TRBD1,TRBV19,16,-
TGTGCCAGCAGCCTCAATTGGGGAGAGACCCAGTACTTC,CASSLNWGETQYF,TRBJ2-5,-,TRBV4-2,13,-
TGCGCCAGCAGCCAAGCGCCAGGGGGGGAGACCCAGTACTTC,CASSQAPGGETQYF,TRBJ2-5,-,TRBV4-1,14,-
TGTGCCAGCAGCCCCCGTGGACAGTGGAACACTGAAGCTTTCTTT,CASSPRGQWNTEAFF,TRBJ1-1,-,TRBV7-9,15,few
TGTGCCAGTAGTCCCCAACCAGGCCAGCCCCAGCATTTT,CASSPQPGQPQHF,TRBJ1-5,-,TRBV19,13,-
TGTGCCTGGGGCTTCGGACAGGTTAACACTGAAGCTTTCTTT,CAWGFGQVNTEAFF,TRBJ1-1,TRBD1,TRBV30,14,-
TGTGCCAGCAGCCGAGGACTGAATTACGAGCAGTACTTC,CASSRGLNYEQYF,TRBJ2-7,-,TRBV7-8,13,few
TGCGCCAGCAGCAATACAGGGAGAGCTTTCTTT,CASSNTGRAFF,TRBJ1-1,-,TRBV4-1,11,-
TGTGCCAGCAGTTTGGTGCGGGACGGCTATGGCTACACCTTC,CASSLVRDGYGYTF,TRBJ1-2,-,TRBV28,14,-